What follows are 22 T cell receptor beta chains derived from one specimen sequenced in a study of T cell repertoires in cytomegalovirus infection. No cognate antigen is known for these TCRs. Using its own MiXCR run on the reads, TCRdb lists one record per CDR3 protein. In the table there are 50,000 to 65,000 distinct CDR3 sequences, roughly 20% of which are singletons. Sequenced here: CD8+ T cells from cultured PBMCs, sampled from culture after CMV antigen stimulation. The receptors shown here come from a human donor in good health (CMV status not recorded). Some clones in this sample may be carry-over from other donors' samples.

The J gene is TRBJ2-5, the V gene TRBV6-6; 10 nucleotides match TRBD1. Trimming removed 8 bases from V and 3 bases from J; junction bases left unmatched: 9. CDR1 MNHNY and CDR2 SVGAGI come from the germline V gene (reference sequence). The CDR3 extends over 15 amino acids. Here the CDR3 reads CASDKGQGPEETQYF. CDR3 DNA sequence: TGTGCCAGCGATAAGGGACAGGGGCCGGAAGAGACCCAGTACTTC.

The chain recombines TRBV13 with TRBJ2-5; TRBD2 might be the D (5 bases). Germline CDR1 and CDR2: PRHDT and FYEKMQ (reference sequence). Trimming pared 4 bases from V and 2 bases from J, leaving 11 bases between. The CDR3 has 14 residues. The CDR3 sequence is CASSSGESQETQYF. The CDR3 coding sequence is TGTGCCAGCAGCTCTGGGGAGTCACAAGAGACCCAGTACTTC.

This chain joins TRBV15 and TRBJ1-2; TRBD1 agrees at 10 bases. The length of the CDR3 is 15 residues. Per germline, CDR1 LNHNV and CDR2 YYDKDF (reference sequence). The junction had 5 bases not matched to a gene; V was cut back by 3 bases and J by 4 bases. Written as DNA, the CDR3 is TGTGCCACCAGCAGCGGGGACAGGGGCTTCTATGGCTACACCTTC. It specifies CATSSGDRGFYGYTF.

J is TRBJ2-1 and V is TRBV2, with TRBD2 identical over 7 bases. This CDR3 has 13 amino acids. J was trimmed by 4 bases and V by 3 bases; bases with no gene match: 0. CDR1 is SNHLY, CDR2 FYNNEI, per germline. This chain's CDR3 is CASSDSGYNEQFF. The CDR3 nucleotides are TGTGCCAGCAGTGATAGCGGGTACAATGAGCAGTTCTTC.

In this sample, this clonotype turned up a few times. The J gene is TRBJ2-2, the V gene TRBV6-6, with D possibly matching TRBD2 (5 bases). The CDR3 spans 14 residues. Per germline, CDR1 MNHNY and CDR2 SVGAGI (reference sequence). Trimming took 5 bases from V and 4 from J, leaving 11 bases between them. The CDR3 DNA is TGTGCCAGCAGTCTGAGAGGGTTCACCGGGGAGCTGTTTTTT. Translated, it gives CASSLRGFTGELFF.

The chain recombines TRBV10-2 with TRBJ2-6; D is undetermined. Per germline, CDR1 WSHSY and CDR2 SAAADI. Trimming shortened V by 6 bases and J by 0 bases, and 9 bases separated the two germline ends. The CDR3 loop spans 15 amino acids. CDR3 sequence reads: CASRTGLSGANVLTF. For the CDR3, the DNA is TGCGCCAGCAGAACCGGCCTCTCTGGGGCCAACGTCCTGACTTTC.

The gene calls are TRBV4-1 and TRBJ2-2; possibly TRBD2 for D (5 bases). Trimming took 1 base from V and 8 from J, leaving 11 bases between them. This CDR3 is built from 14 residues. Germline V gene data show CDR1 as MGHRA and CDR2 as YSYEKL. CDR3 protein: CASSQAHPGGELFF. Written as DNA, the CDR3 is TGCGCCAGCAGCCAAGCCCACCCGGGGGGGGAGCTGTTTTTT.

V gene TRBV4-1 combines with J gene TRBJ2-7, with a weak D call TRBD2 (5 bases). CDR1 and CDR2 (germline): MGHRA, YSYEKL. The CDR3 has 15 amino acids. V lost 0 bases and J 3 bases, leaving 12 bases between the germline ends. The CDR3, as DNA: TGCGCCAGCAGCCAAGAGCGGGTAGGCGTCTACGAGCAGTACTTC. This codes for CASSQERVGVYEQYF.

This chain joins TRBV12-3 or TRBV12-4 and TRBJ2-5; the match to TRBD1 covers 7 bases. J gave up 4 bases and V 4 bases, and 9 bases lay outside the gene matches. This CDR3 is built from 15 residues. The CDR3 sequence is CASSSQGVQSETQYF. The CDR3 nucleotides are TGTGCCAGCAGTTCCCAGGGGGTCCAATCAGAGACCCAGTACTTC.

This chain uses TRBV7-2 with TRBJ1-4; 9 bases map to TRBD1. Germline lookup yields CDR1 SGHTA and CDR2 FQGNSA. The CDR3 covers 14 residues. J gave up 8 bases and V 2 bases, and 3 bases lay outside the gene matches. CDR3 DNA sequence: TGTGCCAGCAGCTTAAACAGGGGGCACGAAAAACTGTTTTTT. It specifies CASSLNRGHEKLFF.

This clonotype was recorded many times. The chain uses TRBV6-5 and TRBJ1-5; the match to TRBD1 covers 7 bases. Germline CDR1 MNHEY, CDR2 SVGAGI. This CDR3 is built from 14 residues. The junction had 2 bases not matched to a gene; V was cut back by 4 bases and J by 2 bases. The CDR3 sequence: CASSLGTGNQPQHF. CDR3 DNA: TGTGCCAGCAGTTTAGGGACAGGCAATCAGCCCCAGCATTTT.

CDR3: CASSIGPGSTYEQYF. CDR3 sequence (DNA): TGTGCCAGTAGTATAGGGCCCGGGTCCACCTACGAGCAGTACTTC. The rearrangement uses TRBV19 and TRBJ2-7; no reliable D call. The CDR3 is made up of 15 amino acids. V shed 1 base and J shed 2 bases, with 12 bases lying between them. Germline V gene sequence: CDR1 LNHDA, CDR2 SQIVND (reference sequence).

The chain uses TRBV10-3 and TRBJ1-1; D might be TRBD1 (6 bases). The ends were cut back, 6 bases at V and 10 bases at J, with 18 bases in the middle. The CDR3 is 13 residues long. Germline CDR1 is ENHRY and CDR2 is SYGVKD. DNA for the CDR3: TGTGCCATCAGATCGGACAGTCTGAGGGCAGCTTTCTTT. This sequence encodes CAIRSDSLRAAFF.

This chain links TRBV7-8 with TRBJ2-1; D perhaps matches TRBD2 (6 bases). The CDR3 loop spans 13 amino acids. V lost 0 bases and J lost 7, with 7 bases in between. Germline assignment: CDR1 SGHVS and CDR2 FQNEAQ. CDR3 DNA sequence: TGTGCCAGCAGCTTAGCGGGGAGGAATGAGCAGTTCTTC. It specifies CASSLAGRNEQFF.

The V gene is TRBV11-2, the J gene TRBJ2-5, with TRBD1 identical over 9 bases. The germline gives CDR1 SGHAT, CDR2 FQNNGV. The CDR3 has 15 residues. J was trimmed by 1 base and V by 5 bases; bases with no gene match: 5. CDR3 region: CASSLWDRVQETQYF. CDR3 in DNA: TGTGCCAGCAGCCTGTGGGACAGGGTCCAAGAGACCCAGTACTTC.

The chain uses TRBV12-5 and TRBJ1-1, with D possibly being TRBD1 (6 bases). This CDR3 is built from 14 residues. Trimming cost V 3 bases and J 5 bases, with 13 bases left between them. Germline V lookup: CDR1 LGHNT, CDR2 FRNRAP. As DNA, the CDR3 is TGTGCTAGTGGTTTAGGGGGGCTTGGGACTGAAGCTTTCTTT. Encoded protein: CASGLGGLGTEAFF.

This clonotype was observed at least ten times. The V call is TRBV19, the J call TRBJ2-2, with D tentatively TRBD1 (5 bases). CDR1 is LNHDA, CDR2 SQIVND, per germline (reference sequence). The CDR3 sequence is 14 residues long. The V end was cut by 10 bases, the J end by 2 bases, with 14 bases between. CDR3 DNA sequence: TGTGCCACCGAGACAGTATTCAACACCGGGGAGCTGTTTTTT. Translating it yields CATETVFNTGELFF.

The chain uses TRBV5-5 and TRBJ2-7, with a weak D call TRBD1 (6 bases). CDR1 and CDR2 (germline): SGHKS, YYEKEE (reference sequence). Trimming left V 5 bases short and J 1 base short, with 16 bases between. The CDR3 runs 15 residues. The CDR3 DNA reads as TGTGCCAGCAGGGATGACAGGTCCATGTCCTACGAGCAGTACTTC. It specifies CASRDDRSMSYEQYF.

There are a few counts of this clonotype. The chain recombines TRBV7-8 with TRBJ1-3; D unclear. V was pared by 5 bases and J by 3 bases, with 17 bases between. CDR1 SGHVS and CDR2 FQNEAQ come from the germline V gene. This CDR3 is built from 16 residues. CDR3 loop: CASSHPDFPGGNTIYF. The CDR3 bases are TGTGCCAGCAGCCACCCGGACTTTCCGGGTGGAAACACCATATATTTT.

This clonotype was seen a few times. V gene TRBV7-8 combines with J gene TRBJ2-7; D not resolved. Trimming left V 6 bases short and J 4 bases short, with 10 bases between. The CDR3 is made up of 12 amino acids. From germline, CDR1 is SGHVS and CDR2 FQNEAQ. CDR3 in amino acids: CASRTENYEQYF. The CDR3 nucleotides are TGTGCCAGCAGGACGGAGAATTACGAGCAGTACTTC.

This clonotype was seen a handful of times. CDR3 loop: CASNNEQYF. Here the CDR3 DNA reads TGTGCCAGCAATAACGAGCAGTACTTC. The chain recombines TRBV7-2 with TRBJ2-7; D unclear. V was pared by 7 bases and J by 5 bases, with 3 bases between. This CDR3 region has 9 residues. Germline V gene sequence: CDR1 SGHTA, CDR2 FQGNSA.

The chain combines TRBV7-2 with TRBJ2-2; 16 bases align to TRBD2. V lost 4 bases and J lost 4; bases outside the gene matches: 3. The CDR3 runs 17 residues. The V gene's germline CDR1 is SGHTA and CDR2 FQGNSA. The CDR3 spells CASSYGTSGGATGELFF. Here the CDR3 DNA reads TGTGCCAGCAGCTACGGGACTAGCGGGGGGGCCACCGGGGAGCTGTTTTTT.